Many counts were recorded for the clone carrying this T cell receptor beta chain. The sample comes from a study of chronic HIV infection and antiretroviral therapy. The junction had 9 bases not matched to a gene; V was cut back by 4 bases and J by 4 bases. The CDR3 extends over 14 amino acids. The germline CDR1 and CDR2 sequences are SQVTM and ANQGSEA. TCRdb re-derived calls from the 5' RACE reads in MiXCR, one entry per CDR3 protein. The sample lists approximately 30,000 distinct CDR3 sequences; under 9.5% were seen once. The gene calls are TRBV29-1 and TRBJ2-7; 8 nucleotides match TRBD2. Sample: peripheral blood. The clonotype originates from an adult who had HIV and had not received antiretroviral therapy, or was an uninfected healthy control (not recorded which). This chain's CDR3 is CSVAGPGGPYEQYF. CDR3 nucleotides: TGCAGCGTTGCCGGACCGGGAGGGCCGTACGAGCAGTACTTC.